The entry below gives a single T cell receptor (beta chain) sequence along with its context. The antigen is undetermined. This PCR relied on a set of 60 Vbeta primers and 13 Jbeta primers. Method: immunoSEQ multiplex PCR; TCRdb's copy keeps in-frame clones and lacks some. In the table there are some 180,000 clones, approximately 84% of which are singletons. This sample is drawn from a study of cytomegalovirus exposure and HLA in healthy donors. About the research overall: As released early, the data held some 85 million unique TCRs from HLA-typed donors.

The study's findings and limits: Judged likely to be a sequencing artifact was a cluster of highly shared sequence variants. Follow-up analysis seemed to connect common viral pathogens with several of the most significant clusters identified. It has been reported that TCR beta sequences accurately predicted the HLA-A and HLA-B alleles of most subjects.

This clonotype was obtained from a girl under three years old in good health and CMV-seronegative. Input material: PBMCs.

The DNA for the CDR3 is TGTGCCAGCAGCTTATTAAGTCGGGACTATGGCTACACCTTC. It specifies CASSLLSRDYGYTF. V usage is TRBV7-2 and J usage is TRBJ1-2; no firm D call. The germline CDR1 and CDR2 sequences are SGHTA and FQGNSA. CDR3 length equals 14 residues. Trimming shortened V by 2 bases and J by 3 bases, and 10 bases separated the two germline ends.